This TCR beta chain was captured by sequencing in a study of identical twins. In this sample, this clonotype turned up a few times. TCRdb called the 5' RACE reads again in MiXCR, with one record for every CDR3 protein. The sample carries just over 450,000 distinct CDR3 sequences, approximately 15% recorded once. The same data also went into a second study, on yellow fever vaccine responses in identical twins.

The TCR originated in a woman aged 18-30 years in good health. The source material was CD4+ T cells sorted from blood.

The CDR3 protein is CASSQGPRQYF. Here the CDR3 DNA reads TGTGCCAGCAGCCAGGGACCCCGGCAGTACTTC. This chain connects TRBV3-1 to TRBJ2-7; TRBD1 or TRBD2 may be the D gene (5 bases each). The V end was cut by 3 bases, the J end by 9 bases, with 9 bases between. CDR3 length: 11 amino acids. Germline CDR1 is LGHDT and CDR2 is YNNKEL (reference sequence).